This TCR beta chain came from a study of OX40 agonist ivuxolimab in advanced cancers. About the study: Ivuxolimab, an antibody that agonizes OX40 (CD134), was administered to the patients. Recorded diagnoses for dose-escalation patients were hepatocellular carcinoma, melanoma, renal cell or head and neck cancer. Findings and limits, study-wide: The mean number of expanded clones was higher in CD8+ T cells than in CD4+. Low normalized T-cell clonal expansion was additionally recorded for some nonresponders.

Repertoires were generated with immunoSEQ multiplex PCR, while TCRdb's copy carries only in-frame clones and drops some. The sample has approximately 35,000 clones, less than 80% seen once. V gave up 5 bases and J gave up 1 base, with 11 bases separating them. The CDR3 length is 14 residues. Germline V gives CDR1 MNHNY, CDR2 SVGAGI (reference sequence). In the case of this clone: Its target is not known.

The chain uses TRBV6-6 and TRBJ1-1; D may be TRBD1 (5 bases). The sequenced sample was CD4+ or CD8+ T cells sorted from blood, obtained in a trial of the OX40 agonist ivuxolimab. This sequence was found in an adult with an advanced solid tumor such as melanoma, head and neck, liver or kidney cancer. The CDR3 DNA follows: TGTGCCAGCAGTCCGGGACCGTGGAACACTGAAGCTTTCTTT. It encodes CASSPGPWNTEAFF.